This T cell receptor beta chain was documented in a study of technical replicates of blood from a few donors. Produced via immunoSEQ multiplex PCR; TCRdb's table is partial and in-frame only. The sample includes 50,000 to 55,000 clones, about 86% of them seen just once. Germline V gives CDR1 SGHVS, CDR2 FQNEAQ. V lost 5 bases to trimming and J lost 3 bases, with 16 bases between them. The CDR3 consists of 15 residues. The chain employs TRBV7-8 and TRBJ2-5; TRBD2 might be the D (6 bases). The sequence was collected from a human donor in good health. Some clones in this sample may be carry-over from other donors' samples. The source material was PBMCs. The CDR3 sequence is CASSPIADLKETQYF. The CDR3 bases are TGTGCCAGCAGCCCTATAGCGGACCTTAAAGAGACCCAGTACTTC.